One sample yielded the 5 T cell receptor beta chains listed below, sequenced in a study of identical twins. One entry per CDR3 protein, called by TCRdb with MiXCR from the 5' RACE reads. There are 1.5 million to 2 million distinct CDR3 sequences in the sample; around a third occur only once, and 0.27% lies in the top ten. Sequencing was performed on cord blood. These receptors were taken from a newborn girl in good health.

There are many counts of this clonotype. The chain is built from TRBV25-1 and TRBJ2-3; D gene uncertain. The V end lost 2 bases, the J end lost 6 bases, and 0 bases lay between the germline ends. The CDR3 consists of 10 residues. The germline V gene encodes CDR1 MGHDK and CDR2 SYGVNS. The CDR3 reads CASSEDTQYF. CDR3 coding DNA: TGTGCCAGCAGTGAAGATACGCAGTATTTT. Together with reference TRBV25-1 and TRBJ2-3, the CDR3 gives the full variable domain: EADIYQTPRYLVIGTGKKITLECSQTMGHDKMYWYQQDPGMELHLIHYSYGVNSTEKGDLSSESTVSRIRTEHFPLTLESARPSHTSQYLCASSEDTQYFGPGTRLTVL.

This rearrangement joins TRBV5-1 to TRBJ1-5; 9 bases match TRBD1. The ends lost 5 bases at V and 5 bases at J; junction bases unmatched: 2. The germline gives CDR1 SGHRS, CDR2 YFSETQ. The CDR3 loop spans 13 amino acids. The CDR3 coding sequence is TGCGCCAGCAGATGGGACAGGGATCAGCCCCAGCATTTT. Protein product: CASRWDRDQPQHF.

The chain couples TRBV7-2 to TRBJ2-5; unclear D gene. The CDR3 extends over 14 amino acids. V lost 2 bases to trimming and J lost 2 bases, with 9 bases between them. Germline CDR1 and CDR2: SGHTA and FQGNSA. CDR3 DNA sequence: TGTGCCAGCAGCTTAAGTCTAGAACAAGAGACCCAGTACTTC. This gives the protein CASSLSLEQETQYF. Full variable domain (remainder filled in from reference TRBV7-2 and TRBJ2-5): GAGVSQSPSNKVTEKGKDVELRCDPISGHTALYWYRQSLGQGLEFLIYFQGNSAPDKSGLPSDRFSAERTGGSVSTLTIQRTQQEDSAVYLCASSLSLEQETQYFGPGTRLLVL.

Ten or more counts support this clonotype. V usage is TRBV28 and J usage is TRBJ2-1; 12 bases are shared with TRBD2. The CDR3 length is 15 residues. Germline V lookup: CDR1 MDHEN, CDR2 SYDVKM. V dropped 6 bases and J dropped 7; count of bases not matched to a gene: 7. In nucleotides, the CDR3 is TGTGCCAGCAGCTTGGTACTAGCGGGGGGTAATGAGCAGTTCTTC. Translation: CASSLVLAGGNEQFF.

Comment on this clonotype: This clone may be a read error of a much larger clone one base away. The chain joins TRBV5-1 to TRBJ2-1, with 10 positions matching TRBD1. CDR3 length: 14 residues. The germline V gene has CDR1 SGHRS and CDR2 YFSETQ. The CDR3 region is CAGSLGTGDNEQFF. The CDR3 coding sequence is TGCGCCGGCAGCTTGGGGACAGGGGACAATGAGCAGTTCTTC.